Shown below are 12 T cell receptor beta chains from a single sample sequenced in a study of Ad26.COV2.S vaccination and SARS-CoV-2 variants. Treatment reported: around 19 received Ad26.COV2.S at low or high dose, single or two shots; several received placebo; per-sample allocation not given. Day 63 after the first injection of vaccine or placebo was the sampling time. Sequencing used immunoSEQ multiplex PCR; TCRdb keeps in-frame clones, though not all of them. The top ten clones hold about 1.6% of a sample with some 410,000 clones, roughly 90% of them seen once. The sequences come from peripheral blood, collected in a trial of Ad26.COV2.S vaccine versus placebo. These receptors all stem from a person aged 18-65 years who received the Ad26.COV2.S COVID-19 vaccine or a placebo.

This chain connects TRBV14 to TRBJ1-6, with D unresolved. The germline CDR1 and CDR2 sequences are SGHDN and FVKESK. The CDR3 runs to 17 residues. Trimming pared 3 bases from V and 2 bases from J, leaving 14 bases between. The CDR3 here is CASSQALTSAYNSPLHF. For the CDR3, the DNA is TGTGCCAGCAGCCAGGCCCTCACCAGCGCCTATAATTCACCCCTCCACTTT.

The CDR3 loop is CASSQVGGGSPLHF. The CDR3 DNA sequence: TGCGCCAGCAGTCAAGTTGGGGGCGGGTCACCCCTCCACTTT. The rearrangement joins TRBV23-1 to TRBJ1-6; D possibly corresponds to TRBD1 (6 bases). TRBV23-1 is labeled an ORF, and its function is uncertain. CDR3 length equals 14 residues. V was cut by 2 bases and J by 10 bases, with 12 bases left in between.

The V and J genes are TRBV11-2 and TRBJ2-1; no clear D gene. The germline V and J ends were trimmed by 3 bases and 4 bases, with 16 bases remaining between them. Germline V CDR1 and CDR2: SGHAT, FQNNGV. The CDR3 has 16 amino acids. The CDR3 loop reads CASSFSYGSGYNEQFF. The CDR3 DNA sequence: TGTGCCAGCAGCTTTAGTTATGGGTCGGGTTACAATGAGCAGTTCTTC.

This chain connects TRBV11-2 to TRBJ1-1, with D perhaps TRBD1 (5 bases). The germline V gene has CDR1 SGHAT and CDR2 FQNNGV. Trimming stripped 2 bases from V and 1 base from J, with 14 bases between. The CDR3 has 16 residues. The DNA for the CDR3 is TGTGCCAGCAGCTTAACCAGGGAGGGCCGGAACACTGAAGCTTTCTTT. Its protein is CASSLTREGRNTEAFF.

This sequence joins TRBV28 and TRBJ1-2; 7 bases are shared with TRBD1. V lost 6 bases, J lost 2 bases, and 9 bases stayed unmatched. Germline CDR1 reads MDHEN; CDR2 reads SYDVKM. This CDR3 has 15 amino acids. The CDR3 DNA follows: TGTGCCAGCAGCCCTTCTCGGACAGGAAACTATGGCTACACCTTC. It yields the protein CASSPSRTGNYGYTF.

V is TRBV19 and J is TRBJ2-1, with TRBD2 matching over 11 bases. The CDR3 is 16 residues long. Unmatched junction bases numbered 7, after V lost 4 bases and J lost 5 bases. Germline values: CDR1 LNHDA, CDR2 SQIVND (reference sequence). CDR3 in DNA: TGTGCCAGTAGTAAGGGGCCGGGACTAGCGGACAATGAGCAGTTCTTC. The encoded protein is CASSKGPGLADNEQFF.

This clone came up a few times. V usage is TRBV11-3 and J usage is TRBJ2-2; D may correspond to TRBD1 or TRBD2 (6 bases each). Germline V gene lookup returns CDR1 SGHNT and CDR2 YENEEA. CDR3 length: 16 residues. V lost 2 bases, J lost 3 bases, and 13 bases lay in between. The CDR3 DNA follows: TGTGCCAGCAGCTTACGACGGGGGCACGACACCGGGGAGCTGTTTTTT. Translation gives CASSLRRGHDTGELFF.

The chain uses TRBV4-1 and TRBJ2-5, with 12 bases that match TRBD2. Germline V gene data show CDR1 as MGHRA and CDR2 as YSYEKL. V shed 0 bases and J 4 bases; nucleotides not matched to a gene: 15. This CDR3 contains 20 residues. CDR3 sequence reads: CASSQDRSSGGARAGETQYF. In DNA, the CDR3 is TGCGCCAGCAGCCAAGATCGGTCTAGCGGGGGGGCACGAGCGGGAGAGACCCAGTACTTC.

This clone came up a few times. This chain connects TRBV5-1 to TRBJ1-2; D remains ambiguous. CDR3 length equals 14 residues. Per germline, CDR1 SGHRS and CDR2 YFSETQ. V gave up 3 bases and J gave up 1 base, with 10 bases separating them. Written as DNA, the CDR3 is TGCGCCAGCAGCTCTATAGTGGGTAACTATGGCTACACCTTC. Translation: CASSSIVGNYGYTF.

J is TRBJ1-3 and V is TRBV5-1; D is unclear. Trimming removed 6 bases at V and 4 bases at J, with 11 bases between. The CDR3 length is 13 residues. CDR1 is SGHRS, CDR2 YFSETQ, per germline. CDR3 amino acids: CASKYSGGNTIYF. The CDR3 region has the DNA TGCGCCAGCAAGTACAGCGGCGGAAACACCATATATTTT.

This CDR3 reads CASSPGGGGNIQYF. As DNA, the CDR3 is TGCGCCAGCAGCCCAGGGGGCGGAGGGAACATTCAGTACTTC. V gene TRBV5-1 combines with J gene TRBJ2-4, with TRBD1 matching over 8 bases. Losses at the gene ends were 4 bases for V and 7 bases for J; bases not matched to a gene: 7. The CDR3 covers 14 residues. Germline values: CDR1 SGHRS, CDR2 YFSETQ.

V and J are TRBV27 and TRBJ1-2; possibly TRBD1 for D (6 bases). This CDR3 contains 14 residues. Germline CDR1 MNHEY, CDR2 SMNVEV (reference sequence). V was cut by 5 bases and J by 2 bases, with 12 bases left in between. The CDR3: CASSTLQGNYGYTF. In nucleotides, the CDR3 is TGTGCCAGCAGTACCTTACAGGGAAACTATGGCTACACCTTC.